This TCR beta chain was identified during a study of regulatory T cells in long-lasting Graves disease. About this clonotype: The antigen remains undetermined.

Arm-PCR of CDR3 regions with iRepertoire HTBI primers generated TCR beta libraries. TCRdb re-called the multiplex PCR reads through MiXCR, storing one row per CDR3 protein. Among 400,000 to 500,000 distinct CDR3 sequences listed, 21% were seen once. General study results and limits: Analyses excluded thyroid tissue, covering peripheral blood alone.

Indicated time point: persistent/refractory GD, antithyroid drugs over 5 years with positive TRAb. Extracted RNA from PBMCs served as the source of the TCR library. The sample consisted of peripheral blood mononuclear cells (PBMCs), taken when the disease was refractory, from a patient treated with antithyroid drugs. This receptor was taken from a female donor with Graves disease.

CDR3 sequence: CASSFRAPGFNTGELFF. As DNA, the CDR3 is TGTGCCAGCAGTTTTCGGGCCCCGGGATTTAACACCGGGGAGCTGTTTTTT. This chain joins TRBV12-3 or TRBV12-4 and TRBJ2-2, with a tentative D call TRBD2 (5 bases). Trimming stripped 3 bases from V and 2 bases from J, with 16 bases between. CDR3 length: 17 amino acids.